Listed below are T cell receptor beta chains from one sample, sequenced in a study of blood T cells in healthy people across ages. TCRdb called the 5' RACE reads again in MiXCR, with one record for every CDR3 protein. The data hold some 670,000 distinct CDR3 sequences, with 45% to 60% observed a single time. Sequences were obtained from blood. These receptors came from a woman of 80 years or more in good health. Each CDR3 is given without its conserved first and last residue.

CDR3aa | j_gene | v_gene
ASTVGTYNEQF | TRBJ2-1 | TRBV2
ASRPLGPGGTEAF | TRBJ1-1 | TRBV27
SAGLGTAYEQY | TRBJ2-7 | TRBV20-1
ASSYSGEGTDTQY | TRBJ2-3 | TRBV6-5
ASSFGTGSISYEQY | TRBJ2-7 | TRBV5-1
SATPGAVSGANVLT | TRBJ2-6 | TRBV20-1
ASSQGVDQPQH | TRBJ1-5 | TRBV4-3
ASSQDTGTWYNEQY | TRBJ2-5 | TRBV4-1
ATTGTGGYGYT | TRBJ1-2 | TRBV10-3
SARELFESKNIQY | TRBJ2-4 | TRBV20-1
ASSQEGRTGELF | TRBJ2-2 | TRBV3-1